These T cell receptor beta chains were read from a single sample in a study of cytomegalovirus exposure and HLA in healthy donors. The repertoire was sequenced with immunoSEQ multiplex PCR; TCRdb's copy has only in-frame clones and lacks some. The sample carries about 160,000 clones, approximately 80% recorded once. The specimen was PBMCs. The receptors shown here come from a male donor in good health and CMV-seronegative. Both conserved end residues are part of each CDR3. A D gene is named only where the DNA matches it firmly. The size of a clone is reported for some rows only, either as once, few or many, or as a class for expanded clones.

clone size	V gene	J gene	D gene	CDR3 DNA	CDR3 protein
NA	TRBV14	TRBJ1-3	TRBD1	TGTGCCAGCAGCCCCCTGGACAGGGGGTATTCTGGAAACACCATATATTTT	CASSPLDRGYSGNTIYF
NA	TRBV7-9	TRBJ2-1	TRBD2	TGTGCCAGCAGCCCTAGCGGGAGGTACAATGAGCAGTTCTTC	CASSPSGRYNEQFF
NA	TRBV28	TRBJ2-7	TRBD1	TGTGCCAGCAGTTTCCCAGACTGGGACAGCTCCTACGAGCAGTACTTC	CASSFPDWDSSYEQYF
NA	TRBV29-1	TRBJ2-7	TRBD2	TGCAGCGTTGGCCGAGGGATTAGCGGGGGGTCCGGAGAGCAGTACTTC	CSVGRGISGGSGEQYF
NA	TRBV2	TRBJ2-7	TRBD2	TGTGCCAGCAGTGCTGAAGGGCTAGCGGGCGGCGAGCAGTACTTC	CASSAEGLAGGEQYF
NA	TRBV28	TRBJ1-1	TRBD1	TGTGCCAGCAACCGGGACAGAAGCCCCTCGATAGCTGAAGCTTTCTTT	CASNRDRSPSIAEAFF
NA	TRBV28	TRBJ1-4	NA	TGTGCCAGCAGTTTAATAAGAGGCGTTGCAACTAATGAAAAACTGTTTTTT	CASSLIRGVATNEKLFF
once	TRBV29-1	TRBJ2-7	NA	TGCAGCGTAGAGACAGGAAAAGAGCAGTACTTC	CSVETGKEQYF
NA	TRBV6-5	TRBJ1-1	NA	TGTGCCAGCCGGCGTGGACTTGCCACTGAAGCTTTCTTT	CASRRGLATEAFF
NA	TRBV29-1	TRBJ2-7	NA	TGCAGCGTTCGACATATCTACGAGCAGTACTTC	CSVRHIYEQYF
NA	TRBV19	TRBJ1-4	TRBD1	TGTGCCAGTAGTACTCCGGGACAGGGGAATGAAAAACTGTTTTTT	CASSTPGQGNEKLFF
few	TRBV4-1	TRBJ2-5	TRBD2	TGCGCCAGCCGCGGACTAGCGGGGGGAAGGGAGACCCAGTACTTC	CASRGLAGGRETQYF
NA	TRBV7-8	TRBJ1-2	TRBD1	TGTGCCAGCAGCTTAACCGGACAGGAGGGCTCTCTCGGGAGCACCTTC	CASSLTGQEGSLGSTF
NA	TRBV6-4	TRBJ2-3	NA	TGTGCCAGCTCCTTTCAGGGCGCGGGCACAGATACGCAGTATTTT	CASSFQGAGTDTQYF
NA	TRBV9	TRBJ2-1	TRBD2	TGTGCCAGCAGCCCTATGCTAGCGGGAGGTGGTAGTGAGCAGTTCTTC	CASSPMLAGGGSEQFF
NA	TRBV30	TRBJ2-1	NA	TGTGCCTGGAGTTACGGGTTGAGCTCCTACAATGAGCAGTTCTTC	CAWSYGLSSYNEQFF
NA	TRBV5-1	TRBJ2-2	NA	TGCGCCAGCAGCCCAACCCTTTGGGAGGTTAACCCCGGGGAGCTGTTTTTT	CASSPTLWEVNPGELFF
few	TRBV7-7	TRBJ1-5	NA	TGTGCTAGCAGCTTCGACAGAAATCAGCCCCAGCATTTT	CASSFDRNQPQHF
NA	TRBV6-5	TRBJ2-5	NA	TGTGCCAGCACCTCGACAGGCCGAGAGACCCAGTACTTC	CASTSTGRETQYF
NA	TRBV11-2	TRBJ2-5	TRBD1	TGTGCCAGCAGGGGACAGGGGCGAGAGACCCAGTACTTC	CASRGQGRETQYF
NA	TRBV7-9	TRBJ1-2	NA	TGTGCCAGCAGCTCCTCCGGGACTTACACCTTC	CASSSSGTYTF
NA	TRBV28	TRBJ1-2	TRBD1	TGTGCCAGCAGGTGGACAGGGGGCGGCTATGGCTACACCTTC	CASRWTGGGYGYTF
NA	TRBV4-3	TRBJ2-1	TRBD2	TGCGCCAGCAGCCCGACTAGCGGGAGGACCTACAATGAGCAGTTCTTC	CASSPTSGRTYNEQFF
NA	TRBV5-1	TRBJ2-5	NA	TGCGCCAGCAGCTTGGCACGGGTGATTGAAGAGACCCAGTACTTC	CASSLARVIEETQYF
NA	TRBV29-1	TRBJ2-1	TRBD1	TGCAGCGTCTCACAGGGGAGCGATGAGCAGTTCTTC	CSVSQGSDEQFF
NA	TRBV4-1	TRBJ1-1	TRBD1	TGCGCCAGCAGCCAAGGGGTCAGGGGACAGCTGAACACTGAAGCTTTCTTT	CASSQGVRGQLNTEAFF
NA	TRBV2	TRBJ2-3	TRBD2	TGTGCCAGCAGTCTCCCGGGAAGTGGGACTAGTGTAGATACGCAGTATTTT	CASSLPGSGTSVDTQYF
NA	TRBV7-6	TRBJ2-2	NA	TGTGCCAGCAGCTTAGTACAGAACACCGGGGAGCTGTTTTTT	CASSLVQNTGELFF
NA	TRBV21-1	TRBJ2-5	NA	TGTGCCAGCCAACATCAGGGGGTAGAGACCCAGTACTTC	CASQHQGVETQYF
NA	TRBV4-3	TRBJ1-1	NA	TGCGCCAGCAGCCAAGATATGTCCTACACTGAAGCTTTCTTT	CASSQDMSYTEAFF
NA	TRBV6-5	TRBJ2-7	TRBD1	TGTGCCAGCAGCACAGGGGTTGAGCAGTACTTC	CASSTGVEQYF
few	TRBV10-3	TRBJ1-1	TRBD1	TGTGCCATCAGCGGAGGACAGGTCGTGACTGAAGCTTTCTTT	CAISGGQVVTEAFF
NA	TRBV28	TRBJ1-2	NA	TGTGCCAGCAGTACAATCTATGGCTACACCTTC	CASSTIYGYTF